The subject of this entry is one T cell receptor (beta chain). The data stem from a study of CD8+CD57+ T cells in acquired aplastic anemia. Before being chosen for sequencing, patients had shown CD8+CD57+ cell expansion by flow cytometry. Using genomic DNA as the template, TCR beta VDJ and CDR3 profiling was carried out. TCRdb reprocessed the reads via MiXCR and lists one record per CDR3 protein. Of 200,000 to 250,000 distinct CDR3 sequences detected, about 62% appear once; the ten largest clones hold roughly 50%. Trimming removed 7 bases from V and 4 bases from J, with 11 bases in between. Germline CDR1 and CDR2: SQVTM and ANQGSEA. The CDR3 sequence is 11 residues long.

The chain is built from TRBV29-1 and TRBJ2-7, with a tentative D call TRBD2 (6 bases). Specimen: sorted CD4+, CD8+, or CD8+CD57+ T cells (not recorded which) from PBMCs. This clonotype originated in a human donor with aplastic anemia. CDR3 nucleotides: TGCAGCGGGGGGGATCTGTACGAGCAGTACTTC. It translates to CSGGDLYEQYF.